This TCR beta chain was captured by sequencing in a study of blood T cell repertoires in COVID-19. Study information: Acute and convalescent COVID-19 specimens originated in the United States, Italy and Spain. PBMCs, B-cell-depleted T cells, or T cells provided the cDNA or gDNA that made up the material.

Data came from immunoSEQ multiplex PCR; TCRdb stores just in-frame clones and leaves some out. The sample includes 390,000 or so clones, around 89% of them seen just once. Seattle participants joined during active infection and were tracked over time. V was cut by 1 base and J by 9 bases, with 13 bases left in between. CDR3 length: 14 residues. This rearrangement joins TRBV23-1 to TRBJ1-5; D is unresolved. TRBV23-1 is labeled an ORF, and its function is uncertain. Material: peripheral blood. The TCR was taken from a woman aged 25 to 45 with COVID-19, enrolled during active disease. The CDR3 spells CASSQFAGFAPQHF. CDR3 nucleotides: TGCGCCAGCAGTCAATTCGCCGGGTTTGCGCCCCAGCATTTT.